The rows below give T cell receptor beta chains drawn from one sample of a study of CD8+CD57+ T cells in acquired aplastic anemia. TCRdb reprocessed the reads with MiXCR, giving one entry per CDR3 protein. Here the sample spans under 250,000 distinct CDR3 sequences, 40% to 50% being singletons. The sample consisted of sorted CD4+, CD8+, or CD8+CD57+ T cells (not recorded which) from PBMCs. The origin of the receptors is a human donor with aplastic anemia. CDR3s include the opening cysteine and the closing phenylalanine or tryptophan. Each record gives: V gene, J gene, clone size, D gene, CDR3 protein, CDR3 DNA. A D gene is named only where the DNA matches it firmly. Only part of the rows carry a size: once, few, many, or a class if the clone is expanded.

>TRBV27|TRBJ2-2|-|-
CASSLDRGARAGELFF
TGTGCCAGCAGTTTGGATCGGGGGGCTCGGGCCGGGGAGCTGTTTTTT
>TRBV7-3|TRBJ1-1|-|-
CASSLTGQGLMNTEAFF
TGTGCCAGCAGCTTAACCGGCCAGGGATTAATGAACACTGAAGCTTTCTTT
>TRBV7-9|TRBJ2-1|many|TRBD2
CASSSLAGGGYNEQFF
TGTGCCAGCAGTTCACTAGCGGGAGGCGGCTACAATGAGCAGTTCTTC
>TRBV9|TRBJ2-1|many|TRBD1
CASSPGQGWSEQFF
TGTGCCAGCAGCCCGGGACAGGGGTGGAGTGAGCAGTTCTTC
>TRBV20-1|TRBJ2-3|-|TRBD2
CSAGLAGEFGTDTQYF
TGCAGTGCAGGACTAGCGGGAGAATTCGGCACAGATACGCAGTATTTT
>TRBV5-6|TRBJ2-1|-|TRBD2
CASSGRTSGTGNEQFF
TGTGCCAGCAGCGGCCGGACTAGCGGGACAGGGAATGAGCAGTTCTTC
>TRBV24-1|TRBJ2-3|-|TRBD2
CAPLSSGADTQYF
TGTGCCCCCCTGAGTAGCGGGGCAGATACGCAGTATTTT
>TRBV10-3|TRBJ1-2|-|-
CAISEGREYGYTF
TGTGCCATCAGTGAGGGACGGGAGTATGGCTACACCTTC
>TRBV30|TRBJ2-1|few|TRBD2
CAWNAGTSGSNEQFF
TGTGCCTGGAACGCCGGGACTAGCGGGTCCAATGAGCAGTTCTTC
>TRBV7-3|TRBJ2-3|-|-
CASQRASTDTQYF
TGTGCCAGCCAGCGGGCTAGCACAGATACGCAGTATTTT
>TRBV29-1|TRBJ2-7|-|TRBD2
CSGRLAATYEQYF
TGCAGCGGCCGACTAGCGGCGACCTACGAGCAGTACTTC
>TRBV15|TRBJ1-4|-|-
CATSRDSIGREKLFF
TGTGCCACCAGCAGAGATAGTATAGGGCGGGAAAAACTGTTTTTT
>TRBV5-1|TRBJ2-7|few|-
CASSLVSRGVSFVDEQYF
TGCGCCAGCAGCTTGGTTTCCCGAGGAGTTTCTTTTGTCGACGAGCAGTACTTC
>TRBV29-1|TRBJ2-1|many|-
CSVEDRAGQFF
TGCAGCGTTGAAGATCGGGCAGGACAGTTCTTC
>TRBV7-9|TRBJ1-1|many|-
CASSLSGFTEAFF
TGTGCCAGCAGCTTATCAGGATTCACTGAAGCTTTCTTT
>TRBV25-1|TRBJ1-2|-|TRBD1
CASSEWDRAASYTF
TGTGCCAGCAGTGAATGGGACAGGGCCGCCAGCTACACCTTC
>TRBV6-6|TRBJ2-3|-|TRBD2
CASLGLAPDTQYF
TGTGCCAGCCTGGGACTAGCTCCAGATACGCAGTATTTT
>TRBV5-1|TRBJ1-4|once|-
CASSLGGIREKLFF
TGCGCCAGCAGCTTAGGGGGGATTCGAGAAAAACTGTTTTTT
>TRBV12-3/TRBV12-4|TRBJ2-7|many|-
CASSLSWGPRAGEQYF
TGTGCCAGCAGTTTATCCTGGGGACCCAGGGCTGGCGAGCAGTACTTC
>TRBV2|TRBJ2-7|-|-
CACSPGPSYEQCF
TGTGCCTGCAGTCCCGGACCATCCTACGAGCAGTGCTTC
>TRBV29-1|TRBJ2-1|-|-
CSARVGERGFF
TGCAGCGCGAGAGTTGGGGAACGGGGGTTCTTC
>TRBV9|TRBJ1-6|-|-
CASSVASSPGYGSPLHF
TGTGCCAGCAGCGTAGCCAGCAGTCCCGGGTACGGTTCACCCCTCCACTTT
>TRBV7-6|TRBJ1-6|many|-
CASSLSSERSPLHF
TGTGCCAGCAGCTTAAGTTCGGAGCGGTCACCCCTCCACTTT
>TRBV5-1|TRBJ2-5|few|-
CASSLEGQRQETQYF
TGCGCCAGCAGCTTGGAGGGGCAGCGCCAAGAGACCCAGTACTTC
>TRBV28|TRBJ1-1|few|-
CASRFRGSTGTWNTEAFF
TGTGCCAGTAGGTTTAGGGGGAGCACAGGGACCTGGAACACTGAAGCTTTCTTT
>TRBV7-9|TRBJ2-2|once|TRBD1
CASSLGTGWTGELFF
TGTGCCAGCAGCTTGGGGACAGGGTGGACCGGGGAGCTGTTTTTT
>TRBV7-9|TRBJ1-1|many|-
CASRTPQNTEAFF
TGTGCCAGCAGAACACCGCAGAACACTGAAGCTTTCTTT
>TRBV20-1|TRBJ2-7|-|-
CSASGYEQYF
TGCAGTGCCTCCGGCTACGAGCAGTACTTC
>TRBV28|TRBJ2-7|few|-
CASSFGGLHEQYF
TGTGCCAGCAGTTTCGGGGGGCTACACGAGCAGTACTTC
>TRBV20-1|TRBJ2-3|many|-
CSARSTGGRTDTQYF
TGCAGTGCTAGATCCACGGGGGGCCGCACAGATACGCAGTATTTT
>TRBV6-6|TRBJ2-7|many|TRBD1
CASSYGGDRASPYEQYF
TGTGCCAGCAGTTACGGTGGGGACAGGGCGTCCCCCTACGAGCAGTACTTC
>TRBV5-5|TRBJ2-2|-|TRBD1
CASSCGQGSRGELFF
TGTGCCAGCAGCTGTGGACAGGGGAGCCGCGGGGAGCTGTTTTTT
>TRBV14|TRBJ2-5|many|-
CASSQDVWRQYF
TGTGCCAGCAGCCAAGATGTATGGAGACAGTACTTC
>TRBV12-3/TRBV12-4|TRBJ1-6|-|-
CASSLGLAASFSYNSPLHF
TGTGCCAGCAGTTTAGGCTTGGCAGCCTCCTTCTCCTATAATTCACCCCTCCACTTT
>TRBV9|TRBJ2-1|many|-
CASQAGEQFF
TGTGCCAGCCAGGCTGGTGAGCAGTTCTTC
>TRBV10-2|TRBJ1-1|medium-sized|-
CASRRPTTGFTEAFF
TGCGCCAGCAGGCGCCCTACAACAGGATTCACTGAAGCTTTCTTT
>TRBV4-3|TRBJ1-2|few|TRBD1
CASSQEQGASGYTF
TGCGCCAGCAGCCAAGAGCAGGGGGCGTCTGGCTACACCTTC
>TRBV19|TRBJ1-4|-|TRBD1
CASSRTGRNEKLFF
TGTGCCAGTAGCCGGACAGGTCGTAATGAAAAACTGTTTTTT
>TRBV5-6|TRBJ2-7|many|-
CASSSRGYEQYF
TGTGCCAGCAGCTCTCGGGGGTACGAGCAGTACTTC
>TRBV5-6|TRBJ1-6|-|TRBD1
CASSLEGQGVSPLHF
TGTGCCAGCAGCTTGGAGGGACAGGGTGTTTCACCCCTCCACTTT
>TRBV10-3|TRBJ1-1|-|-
CAIVRGTEAFF
TGTGCCATCGTTCGAGGGACTGAAGCTTTCTTT
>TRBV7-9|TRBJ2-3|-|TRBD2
CASSSGLAGGRLDTQYF
TGTGCTAGCAGCTCGGGACTAGCGGGGGGGCGATTAGATACGCAGTATTTT
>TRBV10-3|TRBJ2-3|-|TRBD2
CAISHGRGASGGATDTQYF
TGTGCCATCAGTCATGGCAGGGGAGCTAGCGGGGGGGCCACAGATACGCAGTATTTT
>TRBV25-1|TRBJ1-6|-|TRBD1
CASRPGQGIPPLHF
TGTGCCAGCAGACCGGGACAGGGGATCCCACCCCTCCACTTT
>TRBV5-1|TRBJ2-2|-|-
CASSLAGGASTGELFF
TGCGCCAGCAGCTTGGCCGGGGGCGCCTCCACCGGGGAGCTGTTTTTT
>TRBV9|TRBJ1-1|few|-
CASSVEGGTEAFF
TGTGCCAGCAGCGTAGAGGGGGGCACTGAAGCTTTCTTT
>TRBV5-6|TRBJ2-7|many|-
CASTPNGRNYEQYF
TGTGCCAGCACCCCTAATGGACGAAACTACGAGCAGTACTTC
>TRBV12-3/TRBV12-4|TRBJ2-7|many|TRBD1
CASSAGDRAGDEQYF
TGTGCCAGCAGTGCAGGGGACAGGGCTGGCGACGAGCAGTACTTC
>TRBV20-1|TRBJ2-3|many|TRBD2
CSARTSGGAYTQYF
TGCAGTGCTCGGACTAGCGGGGGGGCCTATACGCAGTATTTT
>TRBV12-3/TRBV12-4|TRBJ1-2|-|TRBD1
CASSIPGQGMSYGYTF
TGTGCCAGCAGTATACCGGGACAGGGAATGAGCTATGGCTACACCTTC
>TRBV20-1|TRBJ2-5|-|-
CSAPRTGGETQYF
TGCAGTGCTCCCCGGACAGGAGGGGAGACCCAGTACTTC